What follows are 22 T cell receptor beta chains derived from one specimen sequenced in a study of blood T cell repertoires in COVID-19. Measured with immunoSEQ multiplex PCR; TCRdb has only the in-frame clones, and not every one. Altogether 50,000 to 75,000 clones are present, around 91% being singletons, with the ten largest covering about 9.1%. Sequenced material: peripheral blood. Source of these receptors: a human donor in a cohort sampled during active COVID-19.

CDR3 DNA sequence: TGTGCCAGCAGCGCCCGTACCGGGTCCCCTGAAGCTTTCTTT. Residues: CASSARTGSPEAFF. The rearrangement uses TRBV9 and TRBJ1-1; D uncertain. The CDR3 covers 14 residues. Trimming stripped 3 bases from V and 6 bases from J, with 15 bases between. Germline V gene sequence: CDR1 SGDLS, CDR2 YYNGEE.

This rearrangement joins TRBV18 to TRBJ1-6, with a tentative D call TRBD1 (5 bases). The CDR3 is made up of 16 amino acids. CDR1 is KGHSH, CDR2 LQKENI, per germline. V was shortened by 0 bases and J by 8 bases, with 14 bases between the two germline ends. The CDR3 DNA follows: TGTGCCAGCTCACCACCGTCGGGGGGTCGGGATTCACCCCTCCACTTT. This codes for CASSPPSGGRDSPLHF.

In DNA, the CDR3 is TGCGCCAGCAGCTTTGAGGGTTATAGCACAGATACGCAGTATTTT. This gives the protein CASSFEGYSTDTQYF. The rearrangement joins TRBV5-1 to TRBJ2-3, with D tentatively TRBD2 (5 bases). The CDR3 length is 15 residues. Germline V gene sequence: CDR1 SGHRS, CDR2 YFSETQ. The germline V and J ends were trimmed by 2 bases and 0 bases, with 10 bases remaining between them.

V usage is TRBV9 and J usage is TRBJ2-5; TRBD2 agrees at 7 bases. This CDR3 has 14 amino acids. With V trimmed by 1 base and J by 4 bases, 4 bases remained unmatched. In germline, CDR1 is SGDLS, CDR2 YYNGEE. The CDR3 loop reads CASSVRDYAETQYF. Here the CDR3 DNA reads TGTGCCAGCAGCGTAAGGGACTATGCAGAGACCCAGTACTTC.

The gene calls are TRBV29-1 and TRBJ2-2; 7 bases agree with TRBD1. Germline V gene sequence: CDR1 SQVTM, CDR2 ANQGSEA. J gave up 4 bases and V 6 bases, and 8 bases lay outside the gene matches. This CDR3 region has 14 residues. The CDR3, as DNA: TGCAGCGTCGCCAGGGGGACCCCCACCGGGGAGCTGTTTTTT. It yields the protein CSVARGTPTGELFF.

Details on this clone: Distinct nucleotide sequences in the sample also encode this CDR3. This chain links TRBV19 with TRBJ2-7, with TRBD1 identical over 8 bases. V gave up 5 bases and J gave up 7 bases; unmatched junction bases: 19. This CDR3 is 17 amino acids long. The germline gives CDR1 LNHDA, CDR2 SQIVND (reference sequence). CDR3 region: CASSPQDLGQVKYEQYF. CDR3 bases: TGTGCCAGTAGTCCCCAGGATCTGGGACAGGTTAAGTATGAGCAGTACTTC. Full variable domain (rest looked up from reference TRBV19 and TRBJ2-7): DGGITQSPKYLFRKEGQNVTLSCEQNLNHDAMYWYRQDPGQGLRLIYYSQIVNDFQKGDIAEGYSVSREKKESFPLTVTSAQKNPTAFYLCASSPQDLGQVKYEQYFGPGTRLTVT.

This chain uses TRBV7-6 with TRBJ1-1, with 9 positions matching TRBD1. CDR3 length: 13 amino acids. CDR1 and CDR2 (germline): SGHVS, FNYEAQ. The V and J ends lost 8 bases and 4 bases, in that order; junction bases with no gene match: 5. For the CDR3, the DNA is TGTGCCAGCTCTACAGGGGGCTTCACTGAAGCTTTCTTT. Translating it yields CASSTGGFTEAFF.

This chain uses TRBV27 with TRBJ2-1, with 10 bases aligning to TRBD1. CDR3 length: 16 residues. Germline trimming cut 2 bases from V and 9 bases from J; bases unmatched to any gene: 10. From germline, CDR1 is MNHEY and CDR2 SMNVEV (reference sequence). CDR3 nucleotides: TGTGCCAGCAGTTTACCCCCCTGGACAGGGGGAGGTGAGCAGTTCTTC. The encoded protein is CASSLPPWTGGGEQFF.

The chain is built from TRBV7-2 and TRBJ1-3; TRBD1 matches 11 bases. The CDR3 sequence is 18 residues long. The germline V gene has CDR1 SGHTA and CDR2 FQGNSA. V was pared by 5 bases and J by 2 bases, with 11 bases of the junction left unmatched. The CDR3 coding sequence is TGTGCCAGCAGCCTAACGGGACAGGGGGGTGGAGCTGGAAACACCATATATTTT. Its protein is CASSLTGQGGGAGNTIYF.

The chain couples TRBV28 to TRBJ2-5, with 10 bases that match TRBD2. The J segment lost 2 bases and the V segment lost 3 bases, leaving 3 bases of the junction unmatched. CDR3 length equals 15 residues. Germline V gives CDR1 MDHEN, CDR2 SYDVKM. The CDR3 DNA is TGTGCCAGCAGTTTTTCTAGCGGGGGACAAGAGACCCAGTACTTC. The encoded protein is CASSFSSGGQETQYF.

The V gene is TRBV7-2, the J gene TRBJ1-1, with D uncertain. V gave up 2 bases and J gave up 1 base, with 5 bases separating them. The CDR3 has 13 amino acids. Germline CDR1 reads SGHTA; CDR2 reads FQGNSA. The CDR3 spells CASSLRQNTEAFF. The CDR3 DNA reads TGTGCCAGCAGCTTAAGACAGAACACTGAAGCTTTCTTT.

The count of this clone is one. The J gene is TRBJ2-7, the V gene TRBV21-1; TRBD2 is the table's D call, not checked against the DNA. TRBV21-1 is a listed pseudogene. CDR3 size: 15 residues. The DNA for the CDR3 is TGTGCCAGCAGCATTTGGACTAGCGGGGCCTACGAGCAGTACTTC. Residues: CASSIWTSGAYEQYF.

The rearrangement joins TRBV7-9 to TRBJ2-3, with a possible D match to TRBD2 (5 bases). The germline V gene has CDR1 SEHNR and CDR2 FQNEAQ (reference sequence). V was cut by 2 bases and J by 4 bases, with 22 bases left in between. The CDR3 length is 18 residues. The CDR3 bases are TGTGCCAGCAGCTTACCCCTCCGGCTAGCTACTAAGGCAGATACGCAGTATTTT. This translates into CASSLPLRLATKADTQYF.

The chain combines TRBV7-2 with TRBJ1-1; 12 bases are a match to TRBD1. V dropped 5 bases and J dropped 7; count of bases not matched to a gene: 11. The CDR3 consists of 16 residues. Germline values: CDR1 SGHTA, CDR2 FQGNSA. The CDR3 DNA sequence: TGTGCCAGCAGCCTGGGGACAGGGGGCCCTCAAGGTGAAGCTTTCTTT. Residues: CASSLGTGGPQGEAFF. Variable domain in full (rest from reference TRBV7-2 and TRBJ1-1): GAGVSQSPSNKVTEKGKDVELRCDPISGHTALYWYRQSLGQGLEFLIYFQGNSAPDKSGLPSDRFSAERTGGSVSTLTIQRTQQEDSAVYLCASSLGTGGPQGEAFFGQGTRLTVV.

The V and J genes are TRBV9 and TRBJ2-1; the D gene is possibly TRBD1 (5 bases). V was cut by 4 bases and J by 4 bases, with 18 bases left in between. The CDR3 is made up of 16 amino acids. The germline gives CDR1 SGDLS, CDR2 YYNGEE. The CDR3 bases are TGTGCCAGCAGCCGAGGAAGGGGATCGGCGTACAATGAGCAGTTCTTC. The encoded protein is CASSRGRGSAYNEQFF.

This chain uses TRBV6-5 with TRBJ1-6, with D hard to call. The CDR3 sequence is 15 residues long. Germline V gives CDR1 MNHEY, CDR2 SVGAGI. V was shortened by 0 bases and J by 7 bases, with 10 bases between the two germline ends. In nucleotides, the CDR3 is TGTGCCAGCAGTTACTCGAACAGACGGAATTCACCCCTCCACTTT. Its translation: CASSYSNRRNSPLHF.

The chain is built from TRBV7-9 and TRBJ2-5, with 8 bases fitting TRBD1. The V segment lost 10 bases and the J segment 0 bases; nucleotides outside the gene matches: 4. The CDR3 consists of 13 residues. CDR1 and CDR2 (germline): SEHNR, FQNEAQ (reference sequence). CDR3 DNA sequence: TGTGCCATATCACAGGGGGACCAAGAGACCCAGTACTTC. Translating it yields CAISQGDQETQYF. The full variable domain, completed using reference TRBV7-9 and TRBJ2-5, is DTGVSQNPRHKITKRGQNVTFRCDPISEHNRLYWYRQTLGQGPEFLTYFQNEAQLEKSRLLSDRFSAERPKGSFSTLEIQRTEQGDSAMYLCAISQGDQETQYFGPGTRLLVL.

The gene calls are TRBV21-1 and TRBJ2-1; the listed D gene, TRBD2, was not tested against the DNA. TRBV21-1 is a documented pseudogene. The CDR3 runs 18 residues. Written as DNA, the CDR3 is TGTGCCAGCAGCGAGCAGGGAGTGGTTAGCGGGGATTACAATGAGCAGTTCTTC. The encoded protein is CASSEQGVVSGDYNEQFF.

The rearrangement links TRBV28 to TRBJ1-1; 9 positions match TRBD1. The CDR3 is made up of 16 amino acids. In germline, CDR1 is MDHEN, CDR2 SYDVKM. Unmatched junction bases numbered 9, after V lost 5 bases and J lost 2 bases. The CDR3 is CASSRRPGQGNTEAFF. The CDR3 DNA reads TGTGCCAGCAGTCGACGCCCGGGACAGGGAAACACTGAAGCTTTCTTT.

The table lists this clone with a count of one. The chain is built from TRBV4-1 and TRBJ2-7, with 9 nucleotides matching TRBD1. The CDR3 consists of 16 residues. V lost 4 bases to trimming and J lost 2 bases; unmatched junction nucleotides: 9. In germline, CDR1 is MGHRA, CDR2 YSYEKL. CDR3 bases: TGCGCCAGCAGCCCTGCCGGGACAGGGATTCCCTACGAGCAGTACTTC. It translates to CASSPAGTGIPYEQYF.

This rearrangement joins TRBV7-2 to TRBJ2-1; TRBD2 aligns across 7 bases. The V gene end was trimmed by 1 base and the J gene end by 4 bases; junction bases not matched to a gene: 4. In germline, CDR1 is SGHTA, CDR2 FQGNSA. This CDR3 is 15 amino acids long. As DNA, the CDR3 is TGTGCCAGCAGCTTAGGGGCTAGCGGATACAATGAGCAGTTCTTC. Translating gives CASSLGASGYNEQFF.

Note on this clone: One end of the junction is discordant with germline, which a read error may explain. This chain joins TRBV11-2 and TRBJ1-1; possibly TRBD1 for D (6 bases). The germline gives CDR1 SGHAT, CDR2 FQNNGV. This CDR3 contains 15 residues. The CDR3 is CASTLTGTGMPEAFF. DNA of the CDR3: TGTGCCAGCACCTTAACCGGTACAGGGATGCCTGAAGCTTTCTTT.